This TCR beta chain was documented in a study of T cell changes during pregnancy in multiple sclerosis. The germline V and J ends were trimmed by 4 bases and 4 bases, with 8 bases remaining between them. Germline assignment: CDR1 SGHNT and CDR2 YYREEE (reference sequence). The CDR3 totals 12 residues. Profiled with immunoSEQ multiplex PCR; TCRdb holds only in-frame clones, not every one. The table has some 100,000 clones, 90% to 95% seen once. This sequence originates from a female donor with multiple sclerosis, enrolled in a pregnancy study. The rearrangement uses TRBV5-4 and TRBJ2-5; D is unclear. The sequencing used peripheral blood, collected in the second trimester of pregnancy. The CDR3 DNA reads TGTGCCAGCAGCCGCCCTAGAGAGACCCAGTACTTC. Translated: CASSRPRETQYF.